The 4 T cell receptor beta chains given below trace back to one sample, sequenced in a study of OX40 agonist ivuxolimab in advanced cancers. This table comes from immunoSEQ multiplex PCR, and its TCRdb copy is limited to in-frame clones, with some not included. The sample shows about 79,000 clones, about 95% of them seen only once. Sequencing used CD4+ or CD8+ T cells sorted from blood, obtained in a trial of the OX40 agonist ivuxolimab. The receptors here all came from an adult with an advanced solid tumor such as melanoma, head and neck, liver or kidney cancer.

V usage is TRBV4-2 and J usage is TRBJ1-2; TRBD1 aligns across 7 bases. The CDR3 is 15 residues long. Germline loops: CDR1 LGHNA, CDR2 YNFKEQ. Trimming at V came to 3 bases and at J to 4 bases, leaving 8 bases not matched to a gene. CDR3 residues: CASSHRDSSRYGYTF. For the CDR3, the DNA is TGTGCCAGCAGCCACAGGGACAGTTCGCGCTATGGCTACACCTTC.

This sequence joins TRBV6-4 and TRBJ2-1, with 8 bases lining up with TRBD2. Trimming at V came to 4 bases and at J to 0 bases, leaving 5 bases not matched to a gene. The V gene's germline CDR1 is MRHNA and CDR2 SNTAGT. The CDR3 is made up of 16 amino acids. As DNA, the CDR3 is TGTGCCAGCAGTGCCTCCGGGACTAGCTCCTACAATGAGCAGTTCTTC. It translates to CASSASGTSSYNEQFF.

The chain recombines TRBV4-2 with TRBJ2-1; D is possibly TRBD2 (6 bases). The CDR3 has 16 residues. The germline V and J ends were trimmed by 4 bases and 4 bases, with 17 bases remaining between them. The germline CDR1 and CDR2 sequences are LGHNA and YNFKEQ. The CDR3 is CASSPTVAEGYNEQFF. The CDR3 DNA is TGTGCCAGCAGCCCGACTGTAGCGGAGGGTTACAATGAGCAGTTCTTC.

In DNA form, the CDR3 reads TGTGCCAGCAGCCAGGACAGTTCGAGAGGTGAGCAGTTCTTC. Protein product: CASSQDSSRGEQFF. The V and J genes are TRBV27 and TRBJ2-1; D is perhaps TRBD1 (6 bases). The CDR3 contains 14 residues. V was trimmed by 6 bases and J by 9 bases, leaving 18 bases between them. CDR1 and CDR2 from the germline V gene are MNHEY and SMNVEV (reference sequence).